These 3 T cell receptor beta chains share one sample of origin, sequenced in a study of PD-1 blockade in mismatch repair-deficient tumors. Assay used: immunoSEQ multiplex PCR; TCRdb lists only in-frame clones, some missing. The sample has around 100,000 clones; about 83% are singletons. The sequenced sample was peripheral blood, obtained 60 weeks after starting pembrolizumab. The receptors derive from an adult with mismatch repair-deficient cancer.

In its sample, this clone was seen a few times. The V call is TRBV30, the J call TRBJ1-1, with unresolved D. In germline, CDR1 is GTSNPN, CDR2 SVGIG (reference sequence). CDR3 length: 13 amino acids. V dropped 2 bases and J dropped 0 bases, with 7 bases sitting between them. CDR3 in amino acids: CAWSPTMNTEAFF. CDR3 in DNA: TGTGCCTGGAGTCCCACAATGAACACTGAAGCTTTCTTT.

The V call is TRBV7-9, the J call TRBJ2-1, with 14 nucleotides matching TRBD2. Trimming cost V 5 bases and J 7 bases; bases outside gene matches: 10. This CDR3 is 17 amino acids long. Germline CDR1 reads SEHNR; CDR2 reads FQNEAQ (reference sequence). Here the CDR3 DNA reads TGTGCCAGCAGCCAAGGGACTAGCGGGAGAGGGGTGAATGAGCAGTTCTTC. It yields the protein CASSQGTSGRGVNEQFF.

The rearrangement links TRBV7-9 to TRBJ1-4; TRBD1 might be the D (5 bases). This CDR3 has 12 residues. The germline V and J ends were trimmed by 6 bases and 7 bases, with 9 bases remaining between them. Germline CDR1 SEHNR, CDR2 FQNEAQ (reference sequence). CDR3 coding DNA: TGTGCCAGCAGTCCAGGGAGTGAAAAACTGTTTTTT. Its translation: CASSPGSEKLFF.